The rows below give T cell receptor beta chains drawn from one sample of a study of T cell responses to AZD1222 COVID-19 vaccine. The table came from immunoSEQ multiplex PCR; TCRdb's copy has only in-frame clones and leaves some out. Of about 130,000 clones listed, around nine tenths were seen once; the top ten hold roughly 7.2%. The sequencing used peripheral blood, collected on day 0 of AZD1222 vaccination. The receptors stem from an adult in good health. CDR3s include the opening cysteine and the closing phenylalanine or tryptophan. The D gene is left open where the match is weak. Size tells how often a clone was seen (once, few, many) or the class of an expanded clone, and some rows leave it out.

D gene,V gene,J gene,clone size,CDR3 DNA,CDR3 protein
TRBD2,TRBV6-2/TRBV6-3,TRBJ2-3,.,TGTGCCAGCAGTTCGGCGGGGGGGTTAGATACGCAGTATTTT,CASSSAGGLDTQYF
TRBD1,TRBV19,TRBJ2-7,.,TGTGCCAGTACAGCCGAGACAGGGAGCTACGAGCAGTACTTC,CASTAETGSYEQYF
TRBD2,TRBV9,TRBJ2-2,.,TGTGCCAGCGGCTCTAGCGGGGTTACCGGGGAGCTGTTTTTT,CASGSSGVTGELFF
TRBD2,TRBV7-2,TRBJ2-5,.,TGTGCCAGCAGCTCGAAACTCACTAGCGGGGGTACGGCCCAGTACTTC,CASSSKLTSGGTAQYF
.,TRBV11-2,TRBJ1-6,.,TGTGCCAGCAGCCTAGACCCCGGGGGAAATTCACCCCTCCACTTT,CASSLDPGGNSPLHF
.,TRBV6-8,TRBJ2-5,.,TGTGCCAGCACGAGAATGGGGGTCCAAGAGACCCAGTACTTC,CASTRMGVQETQYF
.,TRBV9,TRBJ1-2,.,TGTGCCAGCAGCGTAGACGCTCGGGACCTAAACTATGGCTACACCTTC,CASSVDARDLNYGYTF
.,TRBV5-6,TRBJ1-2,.,TGTGCCAGCAGCTTGGTCAGGCCGACGGATGGCTACACCTTC,CASSLVRPTDGYTF
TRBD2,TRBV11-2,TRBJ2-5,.,TGTGCCAGCAGCACTAGGACTAGCGAATCCGGAGAGACCCAGTACTTC,CASSTRTSESGETQYF
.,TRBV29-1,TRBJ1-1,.,TGCAGCGTTGAAGGGGAAACTAACACTGAAGCTTTCTTT,CSVEGETNTEAFF
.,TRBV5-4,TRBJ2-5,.,TGTGCCAGCAGCTTGGCAGGTACCCAAGAGACCCAGTACTTC,CASSLAGTQETQYF
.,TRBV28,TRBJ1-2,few,TGTGCCAGCAGTTTGGGGGGGGTAGTTAACTATGGCTACACCTTC,CASSLGGVVNYGYTF
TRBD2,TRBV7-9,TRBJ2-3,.,TGTGCCAGCTCCTGGAGCGGGGCCACAGATACGCAGTATTTT,CASSWSGATDTQYF
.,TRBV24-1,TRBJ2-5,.,TGTGCCACCAGTGATCTCCCAGGGGTTCGGGAGACCCAGTACTTC,CATSDLPGVRETQYF
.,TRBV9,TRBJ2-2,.,TGTGCCAGCAGCGTAGAGTTCGGGGCGGGGACCGGGGAGCTGTTTTTT,CASSVEFGAGTGELFF
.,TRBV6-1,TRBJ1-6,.,TGTGCCAGCAGTGGGTCAGGGGTGGGGAGCTCCTATAATTCACCCCTCCACTTT,CASSGSGVGSSYNSPLHF
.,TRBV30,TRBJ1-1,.,TGTGCCTGGAGTCAGGAGATGAACACTGAAGCTTTCTTT,CAWSQEMNTEAFF
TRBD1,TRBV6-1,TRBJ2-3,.,TGTGCCAGCAGTGAAGGAGTGACAGGGGGGACAGATACGCAGTATTTT,CASSEGVTGGTDTQYF
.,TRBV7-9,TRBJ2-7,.,TGTGCCAGCAGCACCGATTGGACTAATCCACCGCGCGAGCAGTACTTC,CASSTDWTNPPREQYF
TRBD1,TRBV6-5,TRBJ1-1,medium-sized,TGTGCCAGCAGTTACTCGGACAGGCGGACTGAAGCTTTCTTT,CASSYSDRRTEAFF
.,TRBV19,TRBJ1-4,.,TGTGCCAGTAGTAGCGGGACTGCAACTAATGAAAAACTGTTTTTT,CASSSGTATNEKLFF
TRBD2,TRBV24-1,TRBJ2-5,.,TGTGCCACCAGTGATGGCGGGGGTGGACAAGAGACCCAGTACTTC,CATSDGGGGQETQYF
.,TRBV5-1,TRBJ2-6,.,TGCGCCAGCAGCTTGGGGGGTAGCTCTGGGGCCAACGTCCTGACTTTC,CASSLGGSSGANVLTF
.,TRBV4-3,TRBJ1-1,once,TGCGCCAGCAGCCAAGGTGGCAGCCACACTGAAGCTTTCTTT,CASSQGGSHTEAFF
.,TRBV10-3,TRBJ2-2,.,TGTGCCATCAGTGAAATAGTGAACACCGGGGAGCTGTTTTTT,CAISEIVNTGELFF
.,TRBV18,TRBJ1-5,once,TGTGCCAGCTCACCTATGCGGGGGGACGGTCAGCCCCAGCATTTT,CASSPMRGDGQPQHF
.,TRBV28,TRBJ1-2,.,TGTGCCAGCAGTTTGCCGTTGGCCCCCAGGGGCTACACCTTC,CASSLPLAPRGYTF
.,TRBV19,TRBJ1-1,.,TGTGCCAGTAGTATAGATAGTACCGGTCTAGAAGCTTTCTTT,CASSIDSTGLEAFF
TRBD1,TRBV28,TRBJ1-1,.,TGTGCCAGCAGCCCGGGACAGACGAACACTGAAGCTTTCTTT,CASSPGQTNTEAFF
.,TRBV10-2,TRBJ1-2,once,TGCGCCAGCAGTGAGCCAGGACAGTTTTATGGCTACACCTTC,CASSEPGQFYGYTF
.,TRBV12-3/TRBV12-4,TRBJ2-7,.,TGTGCCAGCAGTTTGGGCATCTACGAGCAGTACTTC,CASSLGIYEQYF
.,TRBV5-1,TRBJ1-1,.,TGCGCCAGCAGCTTGGTATCCGGGGGAGAGGGGGCTTTCTTT,CASSLVSGGEGAFF
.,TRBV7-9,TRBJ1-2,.,TGTGCCAGCAGCTTAGCTGTGCGCCCAGCCAACTATGGCTACACCTTC,CASSLAVRPANYGYTF
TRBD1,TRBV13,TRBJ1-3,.,TGTGCCAGCAGCTTATCAGCAGGGGGTAGTGTCTTCGGAAACACCATATATTTT,CASSLSAGGSVFGNTIYF
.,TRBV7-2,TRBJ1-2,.,TGTGCCAGCAGCTCCCTAAGTAATGGCTACACCTTC,CASSSLSNGYTF
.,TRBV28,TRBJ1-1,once,TGTGCCAGCAGATTTGGGACAACCGAAGCTTTCTTT,CASRFGTTEAFF
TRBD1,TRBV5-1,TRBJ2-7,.,TGCGCCAGCAGCTCGACAGGGGACTTCTACGAGCAGTACTTC,CASSSTGDFYEQYF
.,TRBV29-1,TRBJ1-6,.,TGCAGCGTTCCCCCCAGGGTCGGAAGCAATTCACCCCTCCACTTT,CSVPPRVGSNSPLHF
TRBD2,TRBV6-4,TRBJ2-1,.,TGTGCCAGCAGTGACCCCAGCGGGGAGGTCAATGAGCAGTTCTTC,CASSDPSGEVNEQFF
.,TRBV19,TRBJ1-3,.,TGTGCCAGTAGTACCCTCCAAGGAAACACCATATATTTT,CASSTLQGNTIYF
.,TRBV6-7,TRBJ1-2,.,TGTGCCAGCATTTACCCAACCGGGACACTGGAGGCTATTGGTGGCTACACCTTC,CASIYPTGTLEAIGGYTF
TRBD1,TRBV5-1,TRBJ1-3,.,TGCGCCAGCAGCTTAACAGGGGGCTCAGTTAGAAACACCATATATTTT,CASSLTGGSVRNTIYF
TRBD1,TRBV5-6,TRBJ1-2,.,TGTGCCAGCAGCGAAGCAGGGGGCCCTTATGGCTACACCTTC,CASSEAGGPYGYTF
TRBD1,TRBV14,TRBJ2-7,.,TGTGCCAGCAGCCAAGTAGTGGGGACAGGGAGGTTGTACGAGCAGTACTTC,CASSQVVGTGRLYEQYF
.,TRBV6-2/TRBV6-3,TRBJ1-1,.,TGTGCCAGCAGTTTCCGCCGATTTACAGGGCAAAGGGGTGCTTTCTTT,CASSFRRFTGQRGAFF
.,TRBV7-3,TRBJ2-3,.,TGTGCCAGCAGCTTAGGGGGTTGGACAGATACGCAGTATTTT,CASSLGGWTDTQYF
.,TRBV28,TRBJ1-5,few,TGTGCCAGCAGTTTGGGTAGGCTTACCCGAATCAATCCCCAGCATTTT,CASSLGRLTRINPQHF
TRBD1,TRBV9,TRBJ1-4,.,TGTGCCAGCAGCGTAAGTGGGGACAGGAATGAAAAACTGTTTTTT,CASSVSGDRNEKLFF
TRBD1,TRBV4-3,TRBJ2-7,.,TGCGCCAGCAGCCGAGGACAGGGCTTAGCCTACGAGCAGTACTTC,CASSRGQGLAYEQYF
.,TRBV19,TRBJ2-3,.,TGTGCCAGTAGTCTCACAGATACGCAGTATTTT,CASSLTDTQYF
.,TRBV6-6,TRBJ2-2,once,TGTGCCACCCGGGGTGCCTCGAACACCGGGGAGCTGTTTTTT,CATRGASNTGELFF
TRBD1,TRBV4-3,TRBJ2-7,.,TGCGCCAGCAGCCAAGATTGGGGGACAGGGTCCTCCTACGAGCAGTACTTC,CASSQDWGTGSSYEQYF
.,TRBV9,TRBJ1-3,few,TGTGCCAGCAGCGTAGTCGGGGGGCCTGGAAACACCATATATTTT,CASSVVGGPGNTIYF